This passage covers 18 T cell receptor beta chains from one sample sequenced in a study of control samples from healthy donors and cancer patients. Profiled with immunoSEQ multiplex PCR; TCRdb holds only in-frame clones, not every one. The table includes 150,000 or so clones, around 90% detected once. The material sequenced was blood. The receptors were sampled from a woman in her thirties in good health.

Written as DNA, the CDR3 is TGCGCCAGCAGCTTGGTGACAGGGCGTACCGGGGAGCTGTTTTTT. As protein: CASSLVTGRTGELFF. The J gene is TRBJ2-2, the V gene TRBV5-1; 7 bases are shared with TRBD1. Germline V CDR1 and CDR2: SGHRS, YFSETQ. V lost 0 bases to trimming and J lost 5 bases; unmatched junction nucleotides: 4. The CDR3 length is 15 residues.

The CDR3, as DNA: TGTGCCAGCAACCTTTATATGTCCGGGGCCAACGTCCTGACTTTC. This gives the protein CASNLYMSGANVLTF. The chain recombines TRBV7-9 with TRBJ2-6, with D hard to call. The CDR3 has 15 residues. CDR1 and CDR2 (germline): SEHNR, FQNEAQ (reference sequence). The germline V and J ends were trimmed by 7 bases and 4 bases, with 14 bases remaining between them.

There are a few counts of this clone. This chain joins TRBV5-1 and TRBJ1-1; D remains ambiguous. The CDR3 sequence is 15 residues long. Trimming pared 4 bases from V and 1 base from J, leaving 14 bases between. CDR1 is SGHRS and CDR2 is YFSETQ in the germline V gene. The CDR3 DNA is TGCGCCAGCAGCCCGATCCGGACGGCGAACACTGAAGCTTTCTTT. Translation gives CASSPIRTANTEAFF.

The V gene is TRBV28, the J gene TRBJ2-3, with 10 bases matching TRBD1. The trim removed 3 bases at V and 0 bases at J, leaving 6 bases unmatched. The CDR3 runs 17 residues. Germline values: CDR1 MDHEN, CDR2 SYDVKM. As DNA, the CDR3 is TGTGCCAGCAGTTTGGGACAGGGGCGATCTAGCACAGATACGCAGTATTTT. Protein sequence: CASSLGQGRSSTDTQYF.

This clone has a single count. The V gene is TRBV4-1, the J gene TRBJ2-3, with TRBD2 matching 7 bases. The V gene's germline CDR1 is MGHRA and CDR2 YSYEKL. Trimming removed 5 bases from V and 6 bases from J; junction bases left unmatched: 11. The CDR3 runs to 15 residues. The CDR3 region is CASSVRERGGDTQYF. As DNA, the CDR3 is TGCGCCAGCAGCGTCAGAGAGCGGGGTGGGGATACGCAGTATTTT.

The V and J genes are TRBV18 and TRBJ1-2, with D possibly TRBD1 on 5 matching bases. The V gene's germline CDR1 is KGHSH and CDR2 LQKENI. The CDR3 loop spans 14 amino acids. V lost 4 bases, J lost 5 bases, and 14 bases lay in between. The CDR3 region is CASSRGPNEYGYTF. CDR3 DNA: TGTGCCAGCTCACGGGGCCCGAATGAGTATGGCTACACCTTC.

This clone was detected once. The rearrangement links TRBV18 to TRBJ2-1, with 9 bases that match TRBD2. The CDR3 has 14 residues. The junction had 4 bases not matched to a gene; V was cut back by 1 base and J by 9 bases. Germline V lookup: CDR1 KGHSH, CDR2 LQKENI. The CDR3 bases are TGTGCCAGCTCACCACGCGGGAGGGCCGGTGAGCAGTTCTTC. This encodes CASSPRGRAGEQFF.

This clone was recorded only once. CDR3: CASTPTGTSTDTQYF. The CDR3 DNA sequence: TGTGCCAGCACCCCGACGGGCACTAGCACAGATACGCAGTATTTT. This chain links TRBV28 with TRBJ2-3; D is unresolved. From germline, CDR1 is MDHEN and CDR2 SYDVKM. Trimming removed 7 bases from V and 0 bases from J, with 14 bases in between. This CDR3 is 15 amino acids long.

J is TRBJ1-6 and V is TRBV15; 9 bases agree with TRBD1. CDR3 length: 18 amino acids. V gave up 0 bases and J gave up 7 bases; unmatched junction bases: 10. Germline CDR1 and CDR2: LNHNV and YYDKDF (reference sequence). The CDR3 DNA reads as TGTGCCACCAGCAGAGATCGTGGCTTGGGACAGGGAAATTCACCCCTCCACTTT. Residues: CATSRDRGLGQGNSPLHF.

CDR3 residues: CASSEGPNTEAFF. CDR3 coding DNA: TGTGCCAGCAGTGAAGGGCCGAACACTGAAGCTTTCTTT. The gene calls are TRBV6-1 and TRBJ1-1; no clear D. Per germline, CDR1 MNHNS and CDR2 SASEGT. Trimming took 1 base from V and 1 from J, leaving 4 bases between them. This CDR3 is 13 amino acids long.

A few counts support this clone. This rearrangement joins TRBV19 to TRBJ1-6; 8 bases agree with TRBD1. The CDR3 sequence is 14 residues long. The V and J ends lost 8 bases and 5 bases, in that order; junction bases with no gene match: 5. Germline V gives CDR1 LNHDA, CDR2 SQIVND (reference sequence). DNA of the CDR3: TGTGCCAGTTCCCAGGGACAGGATAATTCACCCCTCCACTTT. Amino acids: CASSQGQDNSPLHF.

The CDR3 loop is CASSPSGGSTDTQYF. CDR3 bases: TGTGCCAGCAGCCCTAGCGGGGGAAGCACAGATACGCAGTATTTT. V and J are TRBV7-2 and TRBJ2-3, with 10 bases that match TRBD2. The length of the CDR3 is 15 residues. The V and J ends lost 5 bases and 0 bases, in that order; junction bases with no gene match: 2. Germline assignment: CDR1 SGHTA and CDR2 FQGNSA. Full variable domain (outside the CDR3, taken from reference TRBV7-2 and TRBJ2-3): GAGVSQSPSNKVTEKGKDVELRCDPISGHTALYWYRQSLGQGLEFLIYFQGNSAPDKSGLPSDRFSAERTGGSVSTLTIQRTQQEDSAVYLCASSPSGGSTDTQYFGPGTRLTVL.

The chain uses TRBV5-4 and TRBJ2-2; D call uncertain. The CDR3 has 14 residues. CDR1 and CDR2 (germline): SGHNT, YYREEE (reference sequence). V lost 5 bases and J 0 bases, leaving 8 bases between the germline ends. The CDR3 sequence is CASRTETNTGELFF. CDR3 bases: TGTGCCAGCAGGACGGAAACGAACACCGGGGAGCTGTTTTTT.

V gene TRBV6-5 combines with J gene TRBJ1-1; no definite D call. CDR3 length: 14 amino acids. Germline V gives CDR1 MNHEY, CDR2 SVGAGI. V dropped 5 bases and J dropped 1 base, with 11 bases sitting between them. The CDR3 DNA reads TGTGCCAGCAGTAGAGATTCCGGGAACACTGAAGCTTTCTTT. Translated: CASSRDSGNTEAFF.

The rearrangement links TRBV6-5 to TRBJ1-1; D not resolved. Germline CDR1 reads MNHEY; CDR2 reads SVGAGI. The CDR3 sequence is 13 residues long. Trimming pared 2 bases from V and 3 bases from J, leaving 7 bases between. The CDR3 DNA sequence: TGTGCCAGCAGTTACCGGGGAGACACTGAAGCTTTCTTT. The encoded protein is CASSYRGDTEAFF.

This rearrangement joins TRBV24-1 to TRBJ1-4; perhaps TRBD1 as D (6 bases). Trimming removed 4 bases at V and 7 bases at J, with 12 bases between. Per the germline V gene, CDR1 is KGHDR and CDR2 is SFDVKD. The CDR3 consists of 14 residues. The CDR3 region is CATSDGGGSEKLFF. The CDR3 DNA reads TGTGCCACCAGTGACGGGGGCGGGAGTGAAAAACTGTTTTTT.

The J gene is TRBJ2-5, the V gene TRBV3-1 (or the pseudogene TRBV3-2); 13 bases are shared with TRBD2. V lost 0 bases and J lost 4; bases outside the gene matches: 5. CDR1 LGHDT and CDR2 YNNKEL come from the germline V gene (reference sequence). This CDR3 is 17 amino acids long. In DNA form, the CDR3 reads TGTGCCAGCAGCCAAGATCGCCGGACTAGCGGGAGAGAGACCCAGTACTTC. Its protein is CASSQDRRTSGRETQYF.

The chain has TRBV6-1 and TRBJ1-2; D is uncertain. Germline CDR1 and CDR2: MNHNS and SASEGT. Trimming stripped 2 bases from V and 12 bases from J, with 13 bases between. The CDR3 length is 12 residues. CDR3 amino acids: CASSEYSGLNTF. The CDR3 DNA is TGTGCCAGCAGTGAATATTCGGGGTTAAACACCTTC.